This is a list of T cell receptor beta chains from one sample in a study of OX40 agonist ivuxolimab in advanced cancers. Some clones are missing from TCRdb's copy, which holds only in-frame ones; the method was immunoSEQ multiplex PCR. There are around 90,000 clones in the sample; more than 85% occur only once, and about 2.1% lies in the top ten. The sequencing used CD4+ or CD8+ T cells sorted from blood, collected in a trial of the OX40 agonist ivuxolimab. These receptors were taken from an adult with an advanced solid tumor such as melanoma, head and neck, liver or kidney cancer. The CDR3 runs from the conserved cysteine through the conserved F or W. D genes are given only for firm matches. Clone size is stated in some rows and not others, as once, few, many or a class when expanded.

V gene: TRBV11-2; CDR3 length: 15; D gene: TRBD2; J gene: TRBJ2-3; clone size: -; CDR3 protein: CASSFPGGSTDTQYF; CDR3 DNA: TGTGCCAGCAGCTTTCCGGGAGGGAGCACAGATACGCAGTATTTT
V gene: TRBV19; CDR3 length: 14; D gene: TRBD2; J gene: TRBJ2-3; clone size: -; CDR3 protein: CASRGGRSTDTQYF; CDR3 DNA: TGTGCCAGTCGGGGCGGGAGGAGCACAGATACGCAGTATTTT
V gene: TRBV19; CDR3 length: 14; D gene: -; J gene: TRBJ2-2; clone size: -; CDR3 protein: CASRGSPDTGELFF; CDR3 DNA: TGTGCCAGTAGAGGATCTCCGGACACCGGGGAGCTGTTTTTT
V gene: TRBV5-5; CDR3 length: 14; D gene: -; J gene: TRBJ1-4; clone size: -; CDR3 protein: CASSLGQFNEKLFF; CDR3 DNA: TGTGCCAGCAGCTTGGGGCAGTTTAATGAAAAACTGTTTTTT
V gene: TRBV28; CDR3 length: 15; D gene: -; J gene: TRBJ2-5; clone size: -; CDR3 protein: CASNPPGTPKETQYF; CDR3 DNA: TGTGCCAGCAACCCACCCGGGACTCCCAAAGAGACCCAGTACTTC
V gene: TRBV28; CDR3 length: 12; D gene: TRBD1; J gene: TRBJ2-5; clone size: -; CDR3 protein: CASKTGPETQYF; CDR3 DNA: TGTGCCAGCAAGACAGGGCCAGAGACCCAGTACTTC
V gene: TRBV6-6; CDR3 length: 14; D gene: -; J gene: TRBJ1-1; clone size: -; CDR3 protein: CASSYLEYGTEAFF; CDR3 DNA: TGTGCCAGCAGTTACCTTGAATATGGCACTGAAGCTTTCTTT
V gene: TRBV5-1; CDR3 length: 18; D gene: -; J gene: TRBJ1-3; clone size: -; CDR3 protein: CASSLESRGGISGNTIYF; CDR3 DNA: TGCGCCAGCAGCCTCGAAAGTCGTGGGGGAATCTCTGGAAACACCATATATTTT
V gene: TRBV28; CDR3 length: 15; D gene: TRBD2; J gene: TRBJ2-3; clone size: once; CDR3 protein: CASTTGLAGTDTQYF; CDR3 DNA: TGTGCCAGCACCACCGGACTAGCGGGGACAGATACGCAGTATTTT
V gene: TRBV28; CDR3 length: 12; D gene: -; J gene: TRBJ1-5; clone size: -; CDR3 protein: CAGGDSNQPQHF; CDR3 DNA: TGTGCAGGGGGGGATAGCAATCAGCCCCAGCATTTT
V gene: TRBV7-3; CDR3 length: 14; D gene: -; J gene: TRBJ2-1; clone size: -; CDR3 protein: CASSTRGIGDEQFF; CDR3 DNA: TGTGCCAGCAGCACACGGGGAATCGGCGATGAGCAGTTCTTC
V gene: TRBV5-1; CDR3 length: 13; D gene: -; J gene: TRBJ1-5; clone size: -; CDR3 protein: CASSVGSGQPQHF; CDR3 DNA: TGCGCCAGCAGTGTGGGAAGCGGGCAGCCCCAGCATTTT
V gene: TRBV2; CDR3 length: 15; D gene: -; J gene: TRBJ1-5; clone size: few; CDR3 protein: CASSAGQTSNQPQHF; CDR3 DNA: TGTGCCAGCAGTGCGGGGCAGACTAGCAATCAGCCCCAGCATTTT
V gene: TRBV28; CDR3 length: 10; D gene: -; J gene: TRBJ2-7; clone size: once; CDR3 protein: CASGLYEQYF; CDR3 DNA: TGTGCCAGCGGCCTCTACGAGCAGTACTTC
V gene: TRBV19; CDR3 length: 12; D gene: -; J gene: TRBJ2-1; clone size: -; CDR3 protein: CASRLGGDEQFF; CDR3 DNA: TGTGCCAGCCGGTTGGGAGGCGATGAGCAGTTCTTC
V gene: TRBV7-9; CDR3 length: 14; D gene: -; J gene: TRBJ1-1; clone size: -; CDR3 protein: CASSLQGLNTEAFF; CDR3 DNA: TGTGCCAGCAGCTTGCAGGGGTTGAACACTGAAGCTTTCTTT
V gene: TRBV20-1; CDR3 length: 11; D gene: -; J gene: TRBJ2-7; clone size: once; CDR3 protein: CSATESYEQYF; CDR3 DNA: TGCAGTGCAACCGAGAGCTACGAGCAGTACTTC
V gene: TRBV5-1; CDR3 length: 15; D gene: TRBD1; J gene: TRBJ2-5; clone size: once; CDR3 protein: CASSAPTGGMETQYF; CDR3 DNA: TGCGCCAGCAGTGCTCCGACAGGGGGTATGGAGACCCAGTACTTC
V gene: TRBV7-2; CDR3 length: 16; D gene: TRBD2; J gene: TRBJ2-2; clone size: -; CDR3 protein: CASGRTSGMGTGELFF; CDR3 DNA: TGTGCCAGCGGGCGGACTAGCGGGATGGGGACCGGGGAGCTGTTTTTT
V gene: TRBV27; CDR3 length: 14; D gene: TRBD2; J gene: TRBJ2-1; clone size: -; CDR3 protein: CASSFGGRADEQFF; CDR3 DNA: TGTGCCAGCAGTTTTGGCGGGAGGGCCGACGAGCAGTTCTTC